This T cell receptor (beta chain) appears in the sequencing data of a study of T cell responses to AZD1222 COVID-19 vaccine. In its sample, this clone was seen a few times. The V end was cut by 2 bases, the J end by 6 bases, with 10 bases between. The CDR3 length is 14 residues. Germline V gene data show CDR1 as KGHSY and CDR2 as FQNENV. The assay was immunoSEQ multiplex PCR, and TCRdb's table has in-frame clones only and misses some. The sample includes about 130,000 clones, about nine tenths of them seen just once. The input for sequencing was peripheral blood, taken 28 days after the second AZD1222 dose. The chain recombines TRBV16 with TRBJ1-4; D unclear. The TCR was taken from an adult who received the AZD1222 COVID-19 vaccine. CDR3 sequence reads: CASSQISAHEKLFF. The CDR3 DNA is TGTGCCAGCAGCCAAATATCTGCTCATGAAAAACTGTTTTTT. Supplemented by reference TRBV16 and TRBJ1-4, the full variable domain reads GEEVAQTPKHLVRGEGQKAKLYCAPIKGHSYVFWYQQVLKNEFKFLISFQNENVFDETGMPKERFSAKCLPNSPCSLEIQATKLEDSAVYFCASSQISAHEKLFFGSGTQLSVL.